This TCR beta chain was obtained from a study of metastatic and nonmetastatic thyroid tumors. Study at large: Where malignant and benign thyroid patients were concerned, repertoires were compared across blood and tumor or nodule tissue.

Points from the study as a whole: The reported finding was significantly higher TCR beta diversity in malignant thyroid tumors relative to benign nodules, in blood and tumor.

Original processing notes: It was from CDR3 differences across clinicopathological groups that a distant-metastasis classifier for papillary thyroid cancer was built. TCRdb re-called the PCR reads through MiXCR. TCRdb, not the original authors, processed these V and J calls. The sample yields about 28,000 clones, 20% to 25% seen once. Germline V CDR1 and CDR2: SGHAT, FQDESV (reference sequence). There are 15 residues in the CDR3. Losses at the gene ends were 5 bases for V and 4 bases for J; bases not matched to a gene: 8. This clone has at least ten counts. The target antigen is unknown. Among the patients, none had received any treatment before thyroid surgery.

Material for sequencing was blood. The clonotype was recovered from a female donor with papillary thyroid cancer or a benign thyroid nodule (not recorded which). Some clones in this sample may be carry-over from other donors' samples. The V call is TRBV11-1, the J call TRBJ2-1, with 7 bases identical to TRBD2. The CDR3 here is CASSPASGPYNEQFF. The CDR3 coding sequence is TGTGCCAGCAGCCCAGCTAGCGGACCTTACAATGAGCAGTTCTTC.